The rows below give T cell receptor beta chains drawn from one sample of a study of blood T cell repertoires in COVID-19. Using immunoSEQ multiplex PCR, the repertoire was profiled, and TCRdb retains in-frame clones only, with some absent. The top ten hold 2.5% to 3.5% of the sample, which has about 210,000 clones, over 70% seen once. Sample: peripheral blood. The receptor source for this set is a man in his forties or fifties with active or convalescent COVID-19. Each CDR3 is given with its conserved first and last residue. Fields, in order: V gene, D gene, clone size, J gene, CDR3 DNA, CDR3 protein. A D gene is named only where the DNA matches it firmly. Clone size, where shown, is once, few, many, or a class for clones that have expanded.

TRBV5-1	TRBD2	-	TRBJ2-3	TGCGCCAGCAGCAAGCGGGAGATAACAGATACGCAGTATTTT	CASSKREITDTQYF
TRBV3-1/TRBV3-2	TRBD2	once	TRBJ2-7	TGTGCCAGCAGCCACACGGCTAGCGGGCCCACCTACGAGCAGTACTTC	CASSHTASGPTYEQYF
TRBV28	-	few	TRBJ1-2	TGTGCCACCACCCCCCGCAGGTTCAGTGGCTACACCTTC	CATTPRRFSGYTF
TRBV7-3	TRBD2	-	TRBJ2-1	TGTGCCAGCAGCTTGGCCCCACTCACTTTAGCGGGAGGACCCGACAATGAGCAGTTCTTC	CASSLAPLTLAGGPDNEQFF
TRBV7-2	-	-	TRBJ2-3	TGTGCCAGCAGCTCCGGTTCTACGCAGTATTTT	CASSSGSTQYF
TRBV5-5	-	few	TRBJ2-7	TGTGCCAGCAGCTTGGAGGGGCGGGGATACGAGCAGTACTTC	CASSLEGRGYEQYF
TRBV7-2	TRBD2	-	TRBJ2-3	TGTGCCAGCAGCTCACTAGCGGGGGGTGGTGGGCAGTATTTT	CASSSLAGGGGQYF
TRBV3-1/TRBV3-2	TRBD1	-	TRBJ2-2	TGTGCCAGCAGCCCGGGGACAGGGGAGAACACCGGGGAGCTGTTTTTT	CASSPGTGENTGELFF
TRBV28	TRBD2	-	TRBJ2-1	TGTGCCAGCATACGGGCGGGAGGAGGTGGGAATGAGCAGTTCTTC	CASIRAGGGGNEQFF
TRBV5-8	TRBD1	-	TRBJ2-7	TGTGCCAGCAGATACCGACAGGGTTTGAATTACTACGAGCAGTACTTC	CASRYRQGLNYYEQYF
TRBV19	TRBD2	-	TRBJ2-3	TGTGCCAGTAGTCCCGGACTAGTCAGCGATACGCAGTATTTT	CASSPGLVSDTQYF
TRBV18	-	-	TRBJ1-4	TGTGCCAGCTCACCGACAGGAAACGAAAAACTGTTTTTT	CASSPTGNEKLFF
TRBV24-1	-	many	TRBJ2-1	TGTGCCACCAGTGATTTGGGGGGGAGGAATGAGCAGTTCTTC	CATSDLGGRNEQFF
TRBV7-9	-	-	TRBJ1-1	TGTGCCAGCAGCTCTACGGGACAAAACACTGAAGCTTTCTTT	CASSSTGQNTEAFF
TRBV28	-	-	TRBJ2-7	TGTGCCAGCAGTCCCACGGGTGGGGCGTACGAGCAGTACTTC	CASSPTGGAYEQYF
TRBV3-1/TRBV3-2	TRBD2	-	TRBJ2-1	TGTGCCAGCAGCCCGACTAGCGGGAGCGGGAATGAGCAGTTCTTC	CASSPTSGSGNEQFF
TRBV28	TRBD1	-	TRBJ1-1	TGTGCCAGCAGTTCAATATTATGGGGACAGGGAAAGAACACTGAAGCTTTCTTT	CASSSILWGQGKNTEAFF
TRBV30	-	-	TRBJ2-3	TGTGCCTGGAGTCCTGAGAGGTCAGATACGCAGTATTTT	CAWSPERSDTQYF
TRBV30	-	-	TRBJ2-1	TGTGCCGGTGCCGGGACTTACGTGAATGAGCAGTTCTTC	CAGAGTYVNEQFF
TRBV28	-	-	TRBJ1-2	TGTGCCAGCAGTTTATACATAAATGGCTACACCTTC	CASSLYINGYTF
TRBV5-4	TRBD1	few	TRBJ2-7	TGTGCCAGCAGCACCAACGCTCGACAGGGGGGCGACGAGCAGTACTTC	CASSTNARQGGDEQYF
TRBV6-5	-	-	TRBJ1-2	TGTGCCAGCAGTTACTCCGAGAGGGGAGGAGGTAATGGCTACACCTTC	CASSYSERGGGNGYTF
TRBV4-2	TRBD2	-	TRBJ2-7	TGTGCCAGCAGCCAAGAGGTAGCGGGAGACCCGTACTTC	CASSQEVAGDPYF
TRBV5-4	TRBD1	-	TRBJ2-5	TGTGCCAGCAGCAATGGACGTCGACAGGGTTCAGACGCCCAGTACTTC	CASSNGRRQGSDAQYF
TRBV7-6	TRBD1	-	TRBJ1-1	TGTGCCAGCAGCCCCCGGACAGGGTTTGGCACTGAAGCTTTCTTT	CASSPRTGFGTEAFF
TRBV5-1	TRBD2	-	TRBJ2-2	TGCGCCAGCAGCTTCACGGGACTATCCACCGGGGAGCTGTTTTTT	CASSFTGLSTGELFF
TRBV24-1	TRBD1	-	TRBJ2-7	TGTGCCACCAGTGGGACAGGGAATCCCTACGAGCAGTACTTC	CATSGTGNPYEQYF
TRBV7-8	TRBD2	-	TRBJ2-7	TGTGCCAGCAGCTTAGTTCTAGCGGGAGGCTCCTACGAGCAGTACTTC	CASSLVLAGGSYEQYF
TRBV28	-	once	TRBJ2-1	TGTGCCAGCAGTTTGGTGCAGGGAAGCTCCTACAATGAGCAGTTCTTC	CASSLVQGSSYNEQFF
TRBV6-1	-	once	TRBJ1-5	TGTGCCAGCAGTGAACCCGTGAGGCCCCAGCATTTT	CASSEPVRPQHF
TRBV4-1	-	-	TRBJ1-5	TGCGCCAGCAGCCAAGATCGTTCAGGGGGCAATCAGCCCCAGCATTTT	CASSQDRSGGNQPQHF
TRBV5-4	TRBD1	-	TRBJ2-1	TGTGCCAGCAGCTTGTTAAGGGCAGGGGGCAGGGATGAGCAGTTCTTC	CASSLLRAGGRDEQFF
TRBV28	TRBD2	once	TRBJ2-2	TGTGCCAGCTCCAGCGGGGGGGCGCGAACCGGGGAGCTGTTTTTT	CASSSGGARTGELFF
TRBV5-6	TRBD1	-	TRBJ2-7	TGTGCCAGCAGCCAAAACTGGGACAGGGGGTACGAGCAGTACTTC	CASSQNWDRGYEQYF
TRBV7-9	TRBD1	-	TRBJ1-2	TGTGCCAGCAGCTTTCCAACGGGACAGGGTCATGGCTACACCTTC	CASSFPTGQGHGYTF
TRBV19	-	once	TRBJ1-3	TGTGCCAGTAGTAACAGACAACCCACCTCTGGAAACACCATATATTTT	CASSNRQPTSGNTIYF
TRBV19	TRBD2	-	TRBJ2-1	TGTGCCAGTAGCCAGGTCGCGGGAGCGGGCTACAATGAGCAGTTCTTC	CASSQVAGAGYNEQFF
TRBV12-5	TRBD2	-	TRBJ2-3	TGTGCTAGTGGCCGGGGGGGTGCCACAGATACGCAGTATTTT	CASGRGGATDTQYF
TRBV30	TRBD1	-	TRBJ2-7	TGTGCCTCGCAACCCGGGACAGGGGAGGACGAGCAGTACTTC	CASQPGTGEDEQYF
TRBV28	TRBD2	-	TRBJ2-1	TGTGCCAGCAGTTACCCAATAGCGGGAGGGTATGAGCAGTTCTTC	CASSYPIAGGYEQFF
TRBV20-1	-	-	TRBJ1-2	TGCAGTGCTAGTCAGATTTCATATGGCTACACCTTC	CSASQISYGYTF
TRBV6-5	-	-	TRBJ1-4	TGTGCCAGCAGTAAGAGACAGAATAATGAAAAACTGTTTTTT	CASSKRQNNEKLFF
TRBV5-1	-	few	TRBJ1-2	TGCGCCAGCAGCGAATCCGCGGGATTTGGGGGCTACACCTTC	CASSESAGFGGYTF
TRBV7-6	TRBD2	-	TRBJ2-7	TGTGCCAGCAGCGCGGGACTAGCGGGAGATCGCGAGCAGTACTTC	CASSAGLAGDREQYF
TRBV9	TRBD2	-	TRBJ2-1	TGTGCCAGCAGCGTAATCCCCATCGGACTAGCGGGGGGGAACAATGAGCAGTTCTTC	CASSVIPIGLAGGNNEQFF